Below, one TCR beta chain is given with its context. The antigen is unknown. CDR1 and CDR2 (germline): SGHRS, YFSETQ. This CDR3 comprises 15 residues. V lost 4 bases and J 0 bases, leaving 12 bases between the germline ends. This sample is part of a study of T cells in Graves' hyperthyroidism and ophthalmopathy. Amplification of TCR beta CDR3 regions used RNA as the template. First-round RT-PCR targeting the TCR CDR3 was performed with the HTBI primer set. TCRdb passed the multiplex PCR reads through MiXCR, listing each CDR3 protein once. The sample includes about 210,000 distinct CDR3 sequences, approximately 17% of them seen just once. Clinicians diagnosed patients from clinical symptoms, serum thyroxine and TRAb, thyroid ultrasound and orbital computed tomography. Isolation of PBMCs was performed on around 9.4 ml fresh peripheral blood. Overall study findings and caveats: Median prediction lead before ophthalmopathy onset was roughly 6 months with the model. Blood also showed most of the thyroid clonotypes that were expanded above 0.001.

The V gene is TRBV5-1, the J gene TRBJ2-3; D may be TRBD1 (6 bases). The sample was blood. The clonotype originates from a man aged 45-60 years with Graves' hyperthyroidism. CDR3 amino acids: CASSTSGTSTDTQYF. In DNA, the CDR3 is TGCGCCAGCAGCACTTCAGGGACAAGCACAGATACGCAGTATTTT.